This TCR beta chain came from a study of early T cells in non-severe SARS-CoV-2 infection. In the study overall: Unsorted whole blood bulk RNA was sequenced, with unpaired chains.

General observations from the study: VDJdb-based annotation leaned toward anti-spike CD8 responses and missed private and CD4 specificities.

This clonotype was counted many times. Antigen specificity is unknown. Each CDR3 protein gets one entry after TCRdb re-called the 5' RACE reads with MiXCR. The table has approximately 73,000 distinct CDR3 sequences, approximately 10% seen once. Germline V gene data show CDR1 as MGHRA and CDR2 as YSYEKL. V was pared by 7 bases and J by 0 bases, with 13 bases between. The length of the CDR3 is 14 residues. The V gene is TRBV4-1, the J gene TRBJ2-7; no definite D call. Sequencing input: whole blood. This sequence originates from an adult who was a healthcare worker with PCR-confirmed SARS-CoV-2 infection or an uninfected control (not recorded which). Written as DNA, the CDR3 is TGCGCCAGCAAGCCTGCATTTAGCTCCTACGAGCAGTACTTC. It translates to CASKPAFSSYEQYF.